This record covers a single T cell receptor (beta chain). This entry belongs to a study of blood T cell repertoires in COVID-19. Study-level background: Sources were T cells, B-cell-depleted T cells, or PBMCs; the material itself was cDNA or gDNA.

The assay was immunoSEQ multiplex PCR, and TCRdb's table has in-frame clones only and misses some. The data hold roughly 250,000 clones, with about 80% observed a single time. This CDR3 contains 13 residues. The ends were cut back, 4 bases at V and 5 bases at J, with 12 bases in the middle. V gene TRBV12-3 or TRBV12-4 combines with J gene TRBJ2-7; no definite D call. Sequencing input: peripheral blood. This TCR came from a woman in her forties or fifties with acute or convalescent COVID-19. The CDR3 reads CASSSWLRNEQYF. The CDR3 coding sequence is TGTGCCAGCAGTTCGTGGCTCCGCAACGAGCAGTACTTC.